The text below deals with one T cell receptor (beta chain). The data belong to a study of control samples from healthy donors and cancer patients. The CDR3 is 15 amino acids. Trimming left V 0 bases short and J 0 bases short, with 4 bases between. CDR1 and CDR2 (germline): SGDLS, YYNGEE. The table came from immunoSEQ multiplex PCR; TCRdb's copy has only in-frame clones and leaves some out. The sample lists some 94,000 clones, 86% seen once, with roughly 1.2% in the top ten. This clonotype was sampled from a woman in her forties or fifties in good health. The sample comprised blood. The chain is built from TRBV9 and TRBJ1-6; D ambiguous. CDR3: CASSVGSSYNSPLHF. The CDR3 DNA sequence: TGTGCCAGCAGCGTAGGGAGCTCCTATAATTCACCCCTCCACTTT. Complete variable domain (other parts from reference TRBV9 and TRBJ1-6): DSGVTQTPKHLITATGQRVTLRCSPRSGDLSVYWYQQSLDQGLQFLIQYYNGEERAKGNILERFSAQQFPDLHSELNLSSLELGDSALYFCASSVGSSYNSPLHFGNGTRLTVT.